The TCR beta chain described here comes from a study of shared clonotypes between healthy human individuals. CDR3 length equals 16 residues. With 5 bases clipped from V and 9 bases from J, the junction kept 7 bases outside the gene matches. CDR1 is MNHNY and CDR2 is SVGAGI in the germline V gene (reference sequence). The data were produced by immunoSEQ multiplex PCR, yet TCRdb's version contains in-frame clones alone and is incomplete. This repertoire shows roughly 2.4 million clones, about 94% found once; its top ten account for 0.13%. Sequencing input: naive CD4+ T cells sorted from blood. The subset was: CD45RA+ positively selected. The chain employs TRBV6-6 and TRBJ2-1; 16 bases fit TRBD2. The clonotype originates from a man aged 18 to 29 in good health. The CDR3 is CASSTGTSGGAGEQFF. In DNA form, the CDR3 reads TGTGCCAGCAGTACCGGGACTAGCGGGGGGGCCGGTGAGCAGTTCTTC.